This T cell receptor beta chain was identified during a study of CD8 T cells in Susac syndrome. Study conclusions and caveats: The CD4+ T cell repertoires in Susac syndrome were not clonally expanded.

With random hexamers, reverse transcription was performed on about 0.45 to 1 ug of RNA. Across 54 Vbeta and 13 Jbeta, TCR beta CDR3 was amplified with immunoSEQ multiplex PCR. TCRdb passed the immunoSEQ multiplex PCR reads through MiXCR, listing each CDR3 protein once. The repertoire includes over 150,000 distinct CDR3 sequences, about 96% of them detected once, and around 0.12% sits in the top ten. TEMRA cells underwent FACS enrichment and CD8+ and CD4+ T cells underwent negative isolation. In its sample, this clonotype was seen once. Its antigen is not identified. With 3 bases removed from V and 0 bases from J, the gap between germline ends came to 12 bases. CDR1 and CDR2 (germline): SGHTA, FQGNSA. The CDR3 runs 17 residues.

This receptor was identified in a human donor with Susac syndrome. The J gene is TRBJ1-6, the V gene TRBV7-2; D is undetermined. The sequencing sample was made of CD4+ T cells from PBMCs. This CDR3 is CASSLGYTVSYNSPLHF. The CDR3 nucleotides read TGTGCCAGCAGCTTGGGATACACAGTCTCCTATAATTCACCCCTCCACTTT.